Below, 23 T cell receptor beta chains from the same sample are listed, as sequenced in a study of response to subunit inactivated influenza vaccine. Each CDR3 protein is one row after TCRdb ran MiXCR on the RT-PCR reads. There are 500,000 to 600,000 distinct CDR3 sequences in the sample; 13% occur only once, and around 13% lies in the top ten. The sample consisted of PBMCs from blood, taken more than 35 days after vaccination. These receptors came from a man aged 45 to 65 who received an inactivated influenza vaccine.

The sample holds a few counts of this clonotype. Here the CDR3 DNA reads TGTGCCAGCAGTTCAGGACAGGGGGTCAGCAATCAGCCCCAGCATTTT. As protein: CASSSGQGVSNQPQHF. V gene TRBV12-3 or TRBV12-4 combines with J gene TRBJ1-5; the match to TRBD1 covers 10 bases. V lost 4 bases, J lost 1 base, and 4 bases stayed unmatched. The CDR3 has 16 residues.

The V gene is TRBV28, the J gene TRBJ2-4; 10 bases align to TRBD1. This CDR3 has 19 residues. Trimming at V came to 4 bases and at J to 1 base, leaving 13 bases not matched to a gene. Germline V gene data show CDR1 as MDHEN and CDR2 as SYDVKM. CDR3 loop: CASSSSRDRGWKAKNIQYF. In DNA, the CDR3 is TGTGCCAGCAGTTCATCCCGGGACAGGGGTTGGAAGGCCAAAAACATTCAGTACTTC.

This clonotype was picked up a small number of times. CDR3 DNA: TGTGCCAGCAGCTTAGCGCGGGGGTCTAATGAAAAACTGTTTTTT. Protein sequence: CASSLARGSNEKLFF. The gene calls are TRBV7-2 and TRBJ1-4, with D perhaps matching TRBD1 (5 bases). V shed 0 bases and J shed 3 bases, with 8 bases lying between them. The CDR3 covers 15 residues. The germline CDR1 and CDR2 sequences are SGHTA and FQGNSA.

This clonotype came up many times. The chain combines TRBV9 with TRBJ2-3, with D perhaps matching TRBD1 or TRBD2 (5 bases each). CDR3 length: 15 amino acids. V gave up 0 bases and J gave up 2 bases, with 10 bases separating them. Germline CDR1 SGDLS, CDR2 YYNGEE. In nucleotides, the CDR3 is TGTGCCAGCAGCGTAGCTGGGGGATTCACAGATACGCAGTATTTT. It codes for CASSVAGGFTDTQYF.

This sequence joins TRBV5-1 and TRBJ2-1; 7 nucleotides line up with TRBD2. CDR1 SGHRS and CDR2 YFSETQ come from the germline V gene. The ends lost 4 bases at V and 4 bases at J; junction bases unmatched: 5. This CDR3 has 14 amino acids. CDR3 sequence (DNA): TGCGCCAGCAGCGGGGGACTACAATACAATGAGCAGTTCTTC. Protein: CASSGGLQYNEQFF.

This chain links TRBV5-1 with TRBJ2-5, with 14 bases lining up with TRBD2. CDR3 length: 17 residues. Germline V lookup: CDR1 SGHRS, CDR2 YFSETQ. The V gene end was trimmed by 0 bases and the J gene end by 5 bases; junction bases not matched to a gene: 6. CDR3 sequence: CASSLVAGLAGVETQYF. The CDR3 nucleotides are TGCGCCAGCAGCTTGGTGGCGGGACTAGCGGGAGTTGAGACCCAGTACTTC.

This clonotype was counted at least ten times. The V and J genes are TRBV6-4 and TRBJ1-5, with no clear D. This CDR3 spans 13 amino acids. Germline V gene data show CDR1 as MRHNA and CDR2 as SNTAGT. V was trimmed by 8 bases and J by 0 bases, leaving 8 bases between them. The CDR3 region is CASSPSSNQPQHF. Here the CDR3 DNA reads TGTGCCAGCTCTCCAAGTAGCAATCAGCCCCAGCATTTT.

This clonotype was recorded only once. The V gene is TRBV2, the J gene TRBJ2-4; D may be TRBD2 (6 bases). Germline V CDR1 and CDR2: SNHLY, FYNNEI. The CDR3 runs 16 residues. V was clipped by 6 bases and J by 1 base, with 16 bases between them. Here the CDR3 reads CASREGFSSAKNIQYF. The CDR3 nucleotides read TGTGCCAGCAGGGAGGGGTTTTCTAGCGCCAAAAACATTCAGTACTTC.

This clonotype occurred a few times. J is TRBJ2-1 and V is TRBV6-5; TRBD2 is a possible D gene (5 bases). CDR1 is MNHEY and CDR2 is SVGAGI in the germline V gene. This CDR3 has 14 residues. The germline V and J ends were trimmed by 0 bases and 5 bases, with 8 bases remaining between them. The CDR3 DNA reads as TGTGCCAGCAGTTACTCGGGAGCCCACAATGAGCAGTTCTTC. Translated: CASSYSGAHNEQFF.

This clonotype showed up many times. The chain links TRBV5-6 to TRBJ1-4; D gene unclear. The CDR3 is 13 amino acids. The V gene lost 0 bases and the J gene lost 5 bases, with 5 bases spanning the gap. Per germline, CDR1 SGHDT and CDR2 YYEEEE. This CDR3 is CASSLVGNEKLFF. CDR3 coding DNA: TGTGCCAGCAGCTTGGTCGGGAATGAAAAACTGTTTTTT.

CDR3 protein: CSAREGTSGSQETQYF. For the CDR3, the DNA is TGCAGTGCTAGAGAGGGGACTAGCGGGAGCCAAGAGACCCAGTACTTC. This chain connects TRBV20-1 to TRBJ2-5; 14 bases match TRBD2. The V and J ends lost 0 bases and 1 base, in that order; junction bases with no gene match: 1. The CDR3 runs 16 residues. Germline CDR1 DFQATT, CDR2 SNEGSKA (reference sequence).

In its sample, this clonotype was seen a few times. CDR3 region: CASSRLKQGPLSYEQYF. In nucleotides, the CDR3 is TGTGCCAGCAGTCGCCTGAAGCAGGGACCCCTCTCCTACGAGCAGTACTTC. The V and J genes are TRBV6-2 or TRBV6-3 and TRBJ2-7, with D perhaps given as TRBD1 or TRBD2 (5 bases each). Germline V CDR1 and CDR2: MNHEY, SVGEGT. V was pared by 5 bases and J by 0 bases, with 20 bases between. CDR3 length: 17 residues.

The chain uses TRBV6-2 or TRBV6-3 and TRBJ2-2, with 8 bases aligning to TRBD2. Germline assignment: CDR1 MNHEY and CDR2 SVGEGT. This CDR3 has 13 amino acids. V trimming: 7 bases; J trimming: 5 bases; junction bases outside the gene matches: 3. The CDR3 DNA follows: TGTGCCAGCACGGGACTAGAGACCGGGGAGCTGTTTTTT. Protein product: CASTGLETGELFF.

This clonotype turned up a few times. The V call is TRBV7-6, the J call TRBJ1-1; no definite D call. The V gene lost 5 bases and the J gene lost 1 base, with 5 bases spanning the gap. The CDR3 has 12 amino acids. Germline lookup yields CDR1 SGHVS and CDR2 FNYEAQ. The CDR3 nucleotides read TGTGCCAGCAGCAACCCGAACACTGAAGCTTTCTTT. It encodes CASSNPNTEAFF.

This clonotype was counted between two and nine times. This chain uses TRBV7-9 with TRBJ1-2, with TRBD1 matching over 7 bases. The J segment lost 3 bases and the V segment lost 1 base, leaving 2 bases of the junction unmatched. This CDR3 has 14 residues. Germline lookup yields CDR1 SEHNR and CDR2 FQNEAQ (reference sequence). CDR3 in DNA: TGTGCCAGCAGCTTAGACAGGGGTGACTATGGCTACACCTTC. Residues: CASSLDRGDYGYTF.

This clonotype was detected many times. The chain joins TRBV3-1 to TRBJ1-1; D might be TRBD1 (5 bases). The CDR3 is 14 residues long. The V end lost 0 bases, the J end lost 8 bases, and 13 bases lay between the germline ends. Germline CDR1 LGHDT, CDR2 YNNKEL (reference sequence). This CDR3 is CASSQDIGTVEAFF. DNA of the CDR3: TGTGCCAGCAGCCAAGATATAGGGACGGTCGAAGCTTTCTTT.

The J gene is TRBJ2-1, the V gene TRBV10-3; 7 bases fit TRBD2. Per the germline V gene, CDR1 is ENHRY and CDR2 is SYGVKD. Unmatched junction bases numbered 10, after V lost 6 bases and J lost 5 bases. The CDR3 length is 15 residues. CDR3 nucleotides: TGTGCCATCAGCCCGATGGGAGGGGCGCACAATGAGCAGTTCTTC. Protein: CAISPMGGAHNEQFF.

There are many counts of this clonotype. The gene calls are TRBV12-3 or TRBV12-4 and TRBJ2-5; 11 bases align to TRBD1. The CDR3 contains 15 residues. The ends lost 6 bases at V and 4 bases at J; junction bases unmatched: 7. The chain's CDR3 is CASSWGQGVRETQYF. In DNA form, the CDR3 reads TGTGCCAGCAGCTGGGGACAGGGGGTGCGAGAGACCCAGTACTTC.

The chain combines TRBV7-2 with TRBJ1-2, with D possibly being TRBD1 (5 bases). Trimming left V 1 base short and J 4 bases short, with 7 bases between. This CDR3 comprises 13 residues. Germline V gene data show CDR1 as SGHTA and CDR2 as FQGNSA. The CDR3 sequence: CASSLGQPYGYTF. The CDR3 bases are TGTGCCAGCAGCTTAGGACAGCCCTATGGCTACACCTTC.

The gene calls are TRBV5-1 and TRBJ2-7, with TRBD2 matching over 13 bases. CDR3 length: 16 residues. V was clipped by 0 bases and J by 5 bases; unmatched bases: 5. CDR1 is SGHRS and CDR2 is YFSETQ in the germline V gene. The CDR3 nucleotides are TGCGCCAGCAGCTTGGCCGGACTAGCGGGAGCGAACGAGCAGTACTTC. This codes for CASSLAGLAGANEQYF.

This clonotype has just a few counts. The V call is TRBV12-3 or TRBV12-4, the J call TRBJ2-7; D may be TRBD1 (7 bases). CDR3 length: 13 residues. Between the trimmed V and J ends, which lost 6 bases and 3 bases, there was a span of 12 bases. Written as DNA, the CDR3 is TGTGCCAGCAGGCGGGACAGCTTCTACGAGCAGTACTTC. The encoded protein is CASRRDSFYEQYF.

This clonotype was counted many times. The CDR3 coding sequence is TGCAGTGCTAGGACAGGGATTCAATATGGCTACACCTTC. This codes for CSARTGIQYGYTF. The chain has TRBV20-1 and TRBJ1-2, with 7 positions matching TRBD1. The V segment lost 3 bases and the J segment 5 bases; nucleotides outside the gene matches: 6. This CDR3 is built from 13 residues. Germline lookup yields CDR1 DFQATT and CDR2 SNEGSKA (reference sequence).

The rearrangement uses TRBV7-3 and TRBJ2-1, with 11 bases matching TRBD2. V trimming: 5 bases; J trimming: 7 bases; junction bases outside the gene matches: 7. The CDR3 consists of 15 residues. Germline loops: CDR1 SGHTA, CDR2 FQGTGA. This CDR3 reads CASSTTLAGVNEQFF. Here the CDR3 DNA reads TGTGCCAGCAGCACTACACTAGCGGGAGTTAATGAGCAGTTCTTC.